Following are 30 T cell receptor beta chains from one sample sequenced in a study of blood T cell repertoires in COVID-19. Assay used: immunoSEQ multiplex PCR; TCRdb lists only in-frame clones, some missing. The sample carries fewer than 300,000 clones, under 90% recorded once. The sequenced sample was peripheral blood. The receptors originated from a woman aged 45-65 years who had recovered from COVID-19.

V and J are TRBV6-5 and TRBJ2-2; D is possibly TRBD1 (5 bases). The CDR3 contains 15 residues. Trimming shortened V by 8 bases and J by 1 base, and 14 bases separated the two germline ends. Germline assignment: CDR1 MNHEY and CDR2 SVGAGI. The CDR3 spells CASRDGALNTGELFF. The CDR3 coding sequence is TGTGCCAGCCGCGATGGGGCCTTGAACACCGGGGAGCTGTTTTTT.

V usage is TRBV4-1 and J usage is TRBJ2-3, with D uncertain. The CDR3 has 14 amino acids. Trimming removed 0 bases from V and 4 bases from J, with 8 bases in between. Germline CDR1 and CDR2: MGHRA and YSYEKL. CDR3 in amino acids: CASSQDMTADTQYF. CDR3 coding DNA: TGCGCCAGCAGCCAAGATATGACTGCAGATACGCAGTATTTT.

The rearrangement links TRBV28 to TRBJ1-1; D is undetermined. V lost 7 bases, J lost 3 bases, and 9 bases lay in between. This CDR3 spans 12 amino acids. The germline gives CDR1 MDHEN, CDR2 SYDVKM. CDR3 bases: TGTGCCAGCACCCGGGGTTACACTGAAGCTTTCTTT. This translates into CASTRGYTEAFF. The full variable domain, with the rest looked up from reference TRBV28 and TRBJ1-1, is DVKVTQSSRYLVKRTGEKVFLECVQDMDHENMFWYRQDPGLGLRLIYFSYDVKMKEKGDIPEGYSVSREKKERFSLILESASTNQTSMYLCASTRGYTEAFFGQGTRLTVV.

V usage is TRBV27 and J usage is TRBJ2-3, with 10 bases lining up with TRBD2. The CDR3 extends over 18 amino acids. Germline V gene sequence: CDR1 MNHEY, CDR2 SMNVEV (reference sequence). Losses at the gene ends were 7 bases for V and 3 bases for J; bases not matched to a gene: 16. The CDR3 DNA reads as TGTGCCAGCAAAATAACCGCTAGGGGACTAGCGAATACAGATACGCAGTATTTT. Its translation: CASKITARGLANTDTQYF.

This clone has a handful of counts. CDR3 loop: CASSTRDRNTYEQYF. Written as DNA, the CDR3 is TGCGCCAGCAGTACCCGGGACAGGAATACCTACGAGCAGTACTTC. The J gene is TRBJ2-7, the V gene TRBV10-1, with 8 bases that match TRBD1. CDR1 is WNHNN and CDR2 is SYGVQD in the germline V gene (reference sequence). V was pared by 5 bases and J by 2 bases, with 8 bases of the junction left unmatched. There are 15 residues in the CDR3.

This chain joins TRBV4-3 and TRBJ2-2; 8 nucleotides line up with TRBD1. Looked up from germline, CDR1 is LGHNA and CDR2 is YSLEER. V lost 2 bases and J lost 4; bases outside the gene matches: 6. The CDR3 loop spans 16 amino acids. For the CDR3, the DNA is TGCGCCAGCAGCCAACCAGACAGGGGAGGCACCGGGGAGCTGTTTTTT. Its translation is CASSQPDRGGTGELFF.

The J gene is TRBJ2-1, the V gene TRBV6-5; tentatively, D is TRBD2 (5 bases). This CDR3 contains 15 residues. The germline V gene encodes CDR1 MNHEY and CDR2 SVGAGI. V shed 5 bases and J shed 4 bases, with 15 bases lying between them. In nucleotides, the CDR3 is TGTGCCAGCAGTATAAGTGCCCCGGGGTACAATGAGCAGTTCTTC. This gives the protein CASSISAPGYNEQFF.

The genes are TRBV18 and TRBJ2-7, with TRBD2 as a possible D gene (5 bases). Looked up from germline, CDR1 is KGHSH and CDR2 is LQKENI. This CDR3 is 15 amino acids long. Between the trimmed V and J ends, which lost 6 bases and 4 bases, there was a span of 19 bases. CDR3 region: CASSPDSTSQYEQYF. In DNA form, the CDR3 reads TGTGCCAGCTCCCCGGACTCAACCTCTCAATACGAGCAGTACTTC.

The V and J genes are TRBV3-1 (or the pseudogene TRBV3-2) and TRBJ2-7; tentatively, D is TRBD2 (6 bases). Trimming pared 2 bases from V and 6 bases from J, leaving 20 bases between. The germline gives CDR1 LGHDT, CDR2 YNNKEL (reference sequence). CDR3 length: 16 amino acids. This CDR3 reads CASSQPRRAPSAEQYF. The CDR3 region has the DNA TGTGCCAGCAGCCAACCCCGCAGGGCCCCTAGCGCCGAGCAGTACTTC.

The chain uses TRBV19 and TRBJ1-5; TRBD1 might be the D (5 bases). The CDR3 runs 17 residues. Germline V gene sequence: CDR1 LNHDA, CDR2 SQIVND (reference sequence). V lost 4 bases to trimming and J lost 3 bases, with 19 bases between them. The DNA for the CDR3 is TGTGCCAGTAGTACCCCGGGGGATAGGATCGCCAATCAGCCCCAGCATTTT. Translated, it gives CASSTPGDRIANQPQHF.

The chain couples TRBV5-1 to TRBJ2-5; perhaps TRBD1 as D (6 bases). Trimming left V 3 bases short and J 4 bases short, with 10 bases between. CDR1 SGHRS and CDR2 YFSETQ come from the germline V gene. CDR3 length equals 13 residues. The CDR3: CASSSARGETQYF. As DNA, the CDR3 is TGCGCCAGCAGCTCGGCCAGGGGAGAGACCCAGTACTTC.

Points on this clone: Relative to the germline gene, one junction end is altered; a read error may explain this. This chain links TRBV5-5 with TRBJ2-7, with D maybe TRBD1 (6 bases). This CDR3 is built from 14 residues. Germline V gives CDR1 SGHKS, CDR2 YYEKEE (reference sequence). The CDR3 loop is CASSLAGGSHEQYF. DNA of the CDR3: TGTGCCAGCAGCTTGGCTGGGGGCTCCCACGAGCAGTACTTC.

The chain recombines TRBV2 with TRBJ1-2; D might be TRBD1 (6 bases). CDR1 is SNHLY, CDR2 FYNNEI, per germline. The CDR3 has 14 amino acids. V lost 3 bases and J lost 8, with 16 bases in between. The DNA of the CDR3 is TGTGCCAGCAGTGATAACAGGGTCTTAAGGGGCTACACCTTC. Translation gives CASSDNRVLRGYTF.

This chain uses TRBV21-1 with TRBJ1-1; the D call of TRBD1 is as the table states it, not checked on the DNA. TRBV21-1 is marked as a pseudogene. This CDR3 is 16 amino acids long. CDR3 DNA sequence: TGTGCCAGCAGCAAAGCCGACAGGGCCGGGGACACTGAAGCTTTCTTT. It yields the protein CASSKADRAGDTEAFF.

The chain employs TRBV7-7 and TRBJ2-1, with TRBD2 matching over 8 bases. CDR3 length: 15 residues. The V and J ends lost 3 bases and 7 bases, in that order; junction bases with no gene match: 8. CDR1 and CDR2 (germline): SSHAT, FNYEAQ (reference sequence). The CDR3 DNA reads as TGTGCCAGCAGCTTCGTCCCGGGAGGGCTTAATGAGCAGTTCTTC. It translates to CASSFVPGGLNEQFF.

V usage is TRBV5-8 and J usage is TRBJ1-1; TRBD1 aligns across 11 bases. The germline gives CDR1 SGHTS, CDR2 YDEGEE. J gave up 2 bases and V 2 bases, and 2 bases lay outside the gene matches. The CDR3 is 15 residues long. This CDR3 is CASSFGTGGNTEAFF. CDR3 bases: TGTGCCAGCAGCTTCGGGACAGGGGGAAACACTGAAGCTTTCTTT.

A few counts support this clone. This rearrangement joins TRBV2 to TRBJ1-2; TRBD1 aligns across 7 bases. From germline, CDR1 is SNHLY and CDR2 FYNNEI. The CDR3 has 13 residues. V shed 4 bases, J shed 6 bases, and the junction held 5 bases outside the gene matches. The CDR3 nucleotides read TGTGCCAGCAGTGGGGACAGTAGTGATGGCTACACCTTC. This gives the protein CASSGDSSDGYTF. The complete variable domain, with remaining parts taken from reference TRBV2 and TRBJ1-2, reads EPEVTQTPSHQVTQMGQEVILRCVPISNHLYFYWYRQILGQKVEFLVSFYNNEISEKSEIFDDQFSVERPDGSNFTLKIRSTKLEDSAMYFCASSGDSSDGYTFGSGTRLTVV.

The CDR3 is CASSSTAGGPKETQYF. The CDR3 DNA sequence: TGTGCCAGCAGCTCAACAGCGGGGGGCCCAAAAGAGACCCAGTACTTC. The J gene is TRBJ2-5, the V gene TRBV7-3; TRBD2 agrees at 9 bases. The CDR3 contains 16 residues. CDR1 and CDR2 from the germline V gene are SGHTA and FQGTGA. Trimming cost V 4 bases and J 3 bases; bases outside gene matches: 9.

V usage is TRBV7-8 and J usage is TRBJ1-6; 7 bases map to TRBD1. CDR3 length: 15 amino acids. The V gene's germline CDR1 is SGHVS and CDR2 FQNEAQ. The junction had 2 bases not matched to a gene; V was cut back by 0 bases and J by 6 bases. In nucleotides, the CDR3 is TGTGCCAGCAGCTTAGCCGACAGGGTTAATTCACCCCTCCACTTT. This translates into CASSLADRVNSPLHF. The full variable domain, in which reference TRBV7-8 and TRBJ1-6 provide the parts outside the CDR3, is GAGVSQSPRYKVAKRGQDVALRCDPISGHVSLFWYQQALGQGPEFLTYFQNEAQLDKSGLPSDRFFAERPEGSVSTLKIQRTQQEDSAVYLCASSLADRVNSPLHFGNGTRLTVT.

V and J are TRBV9 and TRBJ1-6, with D perhaps TRBD1 (5 bases). The V gene's germline CDR1 is SGDLS and CDR2 YYNGEE. Trimming removed 5 bases at V and 7 bases at J, with 13 bases between. The CDR3 totals 14 residues. CDR3 amino acids: CASSEGVPNSPLHF. CDR3 nucleotide sequence: TGTGCCAGCAGTGAAGGGGTTCCCAATTCACCCCTCCACTTT. Supplemented by reference TRBV9 and TRBJ1-6, the full variable domain reads DSGVTQTPKHLITATGQRVTLRCSPRSGDLSVYWYQQSLDQGLQFLIQYYNGEERAKGNILERFSAQQFPDLHSELNLSSLELGDSALYFCASSEGVPNSPLHFGNGTRLTVT.

The gene calls are TRBV6-5 and TRBJ2-5; possibly TRBD1 for D (6 bases). Trimming cost V 6 bases and J 5 bases, with 16 bases left between them. The V gene's germline CDR1 is MNHEY and CDR2 SVGAGI. The CDR3 has 14 residues. CDR3 region: CASRPQGSGETQYF. CDR3 DNA: TGTGCCAGCAGACCCCAGGGGTCTGGGGAGACCCAGTACTTC.

As to this clone: This CDR3 is also generated by other DNA sequences in the sample. The chain has TRBV27 and TRBJ2-7; 9 bases match TRBD1. Germline CDR1 and CDR2: MNHEY and SMNVEV (reference sequence). The junction had 4 bases not matched to a gene; V was cut back by 4 bases and J by 0 bases. This CDR3 region has 15 residues. CDR3 DNA sequence: TGTGCCAGCAGTTCCCCGGGACAGGGCTCCTACGAGCAGTACTTC. This encodes CASSSPGQGSYEQYF.

V usage is TRBV5-8 and J usage is TRBJ2-2; 8 bases are a match to TRBD1. V dropped 2 bases and J dropped 2; count of bases not matched to a gene: 5. CDR3 length: 16 amino acids. CDR1 and CDR2 (germline): SGHTS, YDEGEE. As DNA, the CDR3 is TGTGCCAGCAGCTTCCGGACAGGGCTTAACACCGGGGAGCTGTTTTTT. Its translation: CASSFRTGLNTGELFF.

The gene calls are TRBV5-1 and TRBJ2-2; D possibly corresponds to TRBD1 (6 bases). Germline lookup yields CDR1 SGHRS and CDR2 YFSETQ. The CDR3 consists of 15 residues. The V end was cut by 4 bases, the J end by 0 bases, with 10 bases between. Written as DNA, the CDR3 is TGCGCCAGCAGCGCTGACAGGACGAACACCGGGGAGCTGTTTTTT. As protein: CASSADRTNTGELFF.

This sequence joins TRBV19 and TRBJ2-7; 7 positions match TRBD1. This CDR3 contains 13 residues. Germline V gene lookup returns CDR1 LNHDA and CDR2 SQIVND (reference sequence). Trimming cost V 6 bases and J 2 bases; bases outside gene matches: 4. The CDR3 reads CASRGQAPYEQYF. The CDR3 DNA is TGTGCCAGTAGAGGACAGGCCCCCTACGAGCAGTACTTC.

The rearrangement uses TRBV27 and TRBJ1-1, with D possibly matching TRBD1 (5 bases). The V and J ends lost 5 bases and 7 bases respectively, with 17 bases between them. Looked up from germline, CDR1 is MNHEY and CDR2 is SMNVEV (reference sequence). This CDR3 is built from 14 residues. Written as DNA, the CDR3 is TGTGCCAGCAGTACTCCCCAGGGTTCCCGTGAAGCTTTCTTT. Its translation: CASSTPQGSREAFF.

The CDR3 nucleotides are TGTGCCAGAAGCTTAAGGACAGGCTCCTACGAGCAGTACTTC. It is translated as CARSLRTGSYEQYF. V is TRBV5-3 and J is TRBJ2-7; 7 nucleotides match TRBD1. TRBV5-3 qualifies as an ORF whose function is uncertain. V dropped 2 bases and J dropped 0; count of bases not matched to a gene: 2. The CDR3 runs 14 residues.

This clone was seen a handful of times. The chain recombines TRBV3-1 (or the pseudogene TRBV3-2) with TRBJ2-2; the D is unclear. Deletions cut 5 bases from V and 7 bases from J, with 8 bases between. This CDR3 spans 12 amino acids. Germline V gene data show CDR1 as LGHDT and CDR2 as YNNKEL (reference sequence). CDR3 sequence reads: CASSYLYGELFF. In DNA form, the CDR3 reads TGTGCCAGCAGCTATCTATACGGGGAGCTGTTTTTT.

This clone was seen only a few times. This chain joins TRBV29-1 and TRBJ1-1, with 7 positions matching TRBD1. The V segment lost 3 bases and the J segment 5 bases; nucleotides outside the gene matches: 6. The CDR3 is 13 amino acids. Germline values: CDR1 SQVTM, CDR2 ANQGSEA. In DNA form, the CDR3 reads TGCAGCGTTGACAGGGGGATCGGGACTGAAGCTTTCTTT. Protein sequence: CSVDRGIGTEAFF.

The CDR3 coding sequence is TGTGCCAGCAGCCCCCCCTGGACTAGCGGGTCTACAGATACGCAGTATTTT. Protein product: CASSPPWTSGSTDTQYF. The chain recombines TRBV4-2 with TRBJ2-3; 11 nucleotides line up with TRBD2. There are 17 residues in the CDR3. Germline V lookup: CDR1 LGHNA, CDR2 YNFKEQ. The V gene end was trimmed by 4 bases and the J gene end by 3 bases; junction bases not matched to a gene: 9.